Listed here is a single TCR beta chain. This specimen belongs to a study of cytomegalovirus exposure and HLA in healthy donors. The CDR3 sequence is 15 residues long. Looked up from germline, CDR1 is SGHTA and CDR2 is FQGNSA. Trimming shortened V by 3 bases and J by 0 bases, and 8 bases separated the two germline ends. The study ran its PCR with 60 Vbeta and 13 Jbeta primers. Sequenced by immunoSEQ multiplex PCR; TCRdb stores in-frame clones only, minus some. The repertoire includes about 150,000 clones, approximately 9% of them detected once, and approximately 1.8% sits in the top ten. Sequenced input: PBMCs. The chain links TRBV7-2 to TRBJ1-4; D is unclear. This TCR was recovered from a male donor in good health and CMV-seronegative. Here the CDR3 reads CASSFDWSTNEKLFF. Written as DNA, the CDR3 is TGTGCCAGCAGCTTTGACTGGTCAACTAATGAAAAACTGTTTTTT.